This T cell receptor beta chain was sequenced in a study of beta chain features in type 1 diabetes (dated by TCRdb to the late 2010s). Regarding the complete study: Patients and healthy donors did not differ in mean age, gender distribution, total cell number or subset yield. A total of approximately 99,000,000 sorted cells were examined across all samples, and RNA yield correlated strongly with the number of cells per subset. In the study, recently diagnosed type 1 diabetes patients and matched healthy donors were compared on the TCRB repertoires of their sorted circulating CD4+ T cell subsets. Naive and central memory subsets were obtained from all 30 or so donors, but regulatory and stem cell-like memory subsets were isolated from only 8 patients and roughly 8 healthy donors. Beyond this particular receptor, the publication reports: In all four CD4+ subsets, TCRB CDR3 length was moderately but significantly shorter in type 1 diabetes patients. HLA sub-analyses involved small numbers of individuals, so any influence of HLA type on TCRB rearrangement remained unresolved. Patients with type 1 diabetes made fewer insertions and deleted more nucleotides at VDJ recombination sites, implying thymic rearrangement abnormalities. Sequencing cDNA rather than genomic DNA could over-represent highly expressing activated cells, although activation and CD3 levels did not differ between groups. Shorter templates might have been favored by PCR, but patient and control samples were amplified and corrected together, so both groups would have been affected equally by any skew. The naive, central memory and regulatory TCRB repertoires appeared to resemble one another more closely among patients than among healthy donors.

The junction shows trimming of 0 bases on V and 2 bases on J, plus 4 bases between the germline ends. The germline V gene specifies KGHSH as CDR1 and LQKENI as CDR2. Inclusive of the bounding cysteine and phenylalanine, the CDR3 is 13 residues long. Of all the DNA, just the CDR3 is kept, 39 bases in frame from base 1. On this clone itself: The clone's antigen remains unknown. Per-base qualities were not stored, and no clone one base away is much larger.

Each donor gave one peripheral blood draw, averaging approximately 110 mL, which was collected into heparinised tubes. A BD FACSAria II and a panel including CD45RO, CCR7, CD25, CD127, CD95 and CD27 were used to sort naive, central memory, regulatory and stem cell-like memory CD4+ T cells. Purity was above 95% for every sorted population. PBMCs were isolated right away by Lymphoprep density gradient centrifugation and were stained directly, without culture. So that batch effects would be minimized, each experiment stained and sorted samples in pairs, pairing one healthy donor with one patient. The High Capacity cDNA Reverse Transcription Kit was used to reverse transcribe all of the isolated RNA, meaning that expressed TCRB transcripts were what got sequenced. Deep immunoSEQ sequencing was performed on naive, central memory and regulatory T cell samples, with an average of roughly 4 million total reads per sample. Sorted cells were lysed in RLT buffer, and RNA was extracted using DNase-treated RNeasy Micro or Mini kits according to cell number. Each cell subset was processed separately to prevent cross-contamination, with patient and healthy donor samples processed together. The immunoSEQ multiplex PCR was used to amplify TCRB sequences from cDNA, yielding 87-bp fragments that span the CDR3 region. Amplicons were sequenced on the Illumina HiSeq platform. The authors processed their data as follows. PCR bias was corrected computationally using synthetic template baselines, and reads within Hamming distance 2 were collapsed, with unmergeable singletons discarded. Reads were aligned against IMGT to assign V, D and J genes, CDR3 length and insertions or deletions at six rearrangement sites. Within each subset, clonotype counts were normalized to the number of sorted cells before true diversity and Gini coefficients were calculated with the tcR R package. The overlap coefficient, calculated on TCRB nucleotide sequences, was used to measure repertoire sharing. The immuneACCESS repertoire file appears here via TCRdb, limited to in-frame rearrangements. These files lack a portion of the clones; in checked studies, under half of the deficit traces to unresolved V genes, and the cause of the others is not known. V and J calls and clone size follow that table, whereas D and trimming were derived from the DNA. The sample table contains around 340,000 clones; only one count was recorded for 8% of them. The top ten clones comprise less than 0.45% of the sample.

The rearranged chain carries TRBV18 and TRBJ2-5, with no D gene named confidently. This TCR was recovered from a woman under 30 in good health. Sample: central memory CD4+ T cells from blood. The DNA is TGTGCCAGCTCACCACCCGTTCAAGAGACCCAGTACTTC. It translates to CASSPPVQETQYF.